A single TCR beta chain is shown here with its context. What it binds is not known. This specimen belongs to a study of siplizumab effects on memory and regulatory T cells. The CDR3 has 11 residues. Between the trimmed V and J ends, which lost 4 bases and 7 bases, there was a span of 8 bases. Germline V gene lookup returns CDR1 SNHLY and CDR2 FYNNEI. Study results and limitations: The mapping of alloreactive clones to unstimulated subsets covered only a minor fraction of them. It seemed that naive T cells were more diverse than memory cells and were major contributors to the alloresponse.

The assay covered some 100,000 TCR templates per sample. Sequencing was performed with immunoSEQ multiplex PCR; in TCRdb, only in-frame clones are kept and a portion is missing. The sample lists roughly 100,000 clones; about 93% were seen once. The specimen was Tregs sorted from blood. The genes are TRBV2 and TRBJ2-7; TRBD2 might be the D (5 bases). This receptor was taken from a human donor in good health. The CDR3: CASSARDEQYF. The CDR3 DNA is TGTGCCAGCAGTGCCCGGGATGAGCAGTACTTC.